These T cell receptor beta chains were read from a single sample in a study of T-cell reconstitution after alpha-beta-depleted transplantation in children. A single record per CDR3 protein comes from TCRdb applying MiXCR to the PCR reads. The sample consists of over 200,000 distinct CDR3 sequences, 17% of them appearing once. This material consisted of PBMCs, mostly from graft donor cells, taken 360 days after TCRalphabeta/CD19-depleted stem cell transplant. The receptor source for this set is a male patient under 10 years old who had a stem cell transplant for acute lymphoblastic leukemia, so the T cells may come from the graft donor. CDR3s leave out the opening cysteine and the closing phenylalanine or tryptophan. The order of the fields is J gene, V gene, CDR3 protein.

J: TRBJ2-7; V: TRBV11-2; CDR3: ASSLGPGGTNEQY
J: TRBJ2-3; V: TRBV12-3/TRBV12-4; CDR3: ASSLGLTGATSTDTQY
J: TRBJ2-5; V: TRBV20-1; CDR3: SARPLAGGPGEETQY
J: TRBJ2-3; V: TRBV11-1; CDR3: ASSPRMGQGSPTDTQY
J: TRBJ2-1; V: TRBV29-1; CDR3: SVDTGAKNEQF
J: TRBJ1-4; V: TRBV18; CDR3: ASSPGTGRPVPF
J: TRBJ2-1; V: TRBV20-1; CDR3: SAYPGLADWLNNEQF
J: TRBJ2-2; V: TRBV6-4; CDR3: ASKGAHTGELF
J: TRBJ2-3; V: TRBV5-1; CDR3: ASSWRPGLSPDTQY
J: TRBJ2-3; V: TRBV3-1; CDR3: ASSHRGAGASGSSDTQY
J: TRBJ1-1; V: TRBV27; CDR3: ASSSTQGMTEAF
J: TRBJ1-2; V: TRBV7-2; CDR3: ASSLLAGENGYT
J: TRBJ2-2; V: TRBV3-1; CDR3: ASSQGNMGGTGELF
J: TRBJ2-3; V: TRBV10-3; CDR3: ATRPERLAGGLGPDTQY
J: TRBJ2-3; V: TRBV5-1; CDR3: ASSLAGDPADTQY
J: TRBJ2-7; V: TRBV11-2; CDR3: ASSPRTVPLLISYEQY
J: TRBJ2-7; V: TRBV7-9; CDR3: ASSLRQEVGSYEQY
J: TRBJ2-7; V: TRBV27; CDR3: ASSLGSSRKQY
J: TRBJ2-1; V: TRBV5-1; CDR3: ASSLSTSVNEQF
J: TRBJ2-3; V: TRBV6-2/TRBV6-3; CDR3: ASSYRGQGRSTDTQY
J: TRBJ2-3; V: TRBV20-1; CDR3: SGFFSRAQEQY
J: TRBJ2-3; V: TRBV12-3/TRBV12-4; CDR3: ASSWVDTQY
J: TRBJ2-1; V: TRBV18; CDR3: ASSTTSPGIERNEQF
J: TRBJ1-2; V: TRBV10-3; CDR3: AISPKGQPNYGYT
J: TRBJ2-2; V: TRBV9; CDR3: ASNEVAGDFPNTGELF
J: TRBJ1-5; V: TRBV18; CDR3: ASSPPYSNQPQH